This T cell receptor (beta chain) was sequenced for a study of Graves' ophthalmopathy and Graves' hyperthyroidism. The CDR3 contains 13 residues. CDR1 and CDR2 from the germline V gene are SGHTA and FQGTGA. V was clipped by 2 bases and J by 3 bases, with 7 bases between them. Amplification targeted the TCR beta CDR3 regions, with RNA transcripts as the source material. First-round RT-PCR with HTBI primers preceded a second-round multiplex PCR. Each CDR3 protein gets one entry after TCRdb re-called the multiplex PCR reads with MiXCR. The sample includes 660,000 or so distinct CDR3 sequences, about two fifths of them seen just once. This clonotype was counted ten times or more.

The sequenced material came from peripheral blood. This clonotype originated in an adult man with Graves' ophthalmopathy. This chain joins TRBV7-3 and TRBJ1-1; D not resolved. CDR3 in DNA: TGTGCCAGCAGCTTAGACCTAGACACTGAAGCTTTCTTT. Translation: CASSLDLDTEAFF.